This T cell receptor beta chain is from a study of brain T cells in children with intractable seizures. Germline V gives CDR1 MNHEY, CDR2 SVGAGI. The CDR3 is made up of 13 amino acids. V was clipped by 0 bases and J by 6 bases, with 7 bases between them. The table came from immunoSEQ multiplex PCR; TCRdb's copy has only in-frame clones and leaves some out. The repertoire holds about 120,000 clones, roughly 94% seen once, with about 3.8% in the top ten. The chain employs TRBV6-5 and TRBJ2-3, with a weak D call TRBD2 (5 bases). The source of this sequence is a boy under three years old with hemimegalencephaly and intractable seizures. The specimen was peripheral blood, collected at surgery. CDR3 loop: CASSYSASDTQYF. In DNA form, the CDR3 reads TGTGCCAGCAGTTACTCGGCTAGCGATACGCAGTATTTT.